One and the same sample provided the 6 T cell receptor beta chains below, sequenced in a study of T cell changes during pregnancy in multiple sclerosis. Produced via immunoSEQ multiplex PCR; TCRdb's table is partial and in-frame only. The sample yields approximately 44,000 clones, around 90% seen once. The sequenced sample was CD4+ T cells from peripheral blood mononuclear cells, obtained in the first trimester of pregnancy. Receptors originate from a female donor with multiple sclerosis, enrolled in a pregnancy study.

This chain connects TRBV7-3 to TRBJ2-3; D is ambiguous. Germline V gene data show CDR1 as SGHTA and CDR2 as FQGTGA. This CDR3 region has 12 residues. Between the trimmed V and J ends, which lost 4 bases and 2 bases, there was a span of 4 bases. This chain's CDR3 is CASSSYTDTQYF. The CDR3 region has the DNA TGTGCCAGCAGCTCCTACACAGATACGCAGTATTTT.

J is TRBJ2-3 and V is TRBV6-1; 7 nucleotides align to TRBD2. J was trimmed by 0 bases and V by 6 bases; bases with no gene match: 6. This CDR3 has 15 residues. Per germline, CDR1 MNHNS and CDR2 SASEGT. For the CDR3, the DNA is TGTGCCAGCAGCCCAGCGGGGAGTAGCACAGATACGCAGTATTTT. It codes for CASSPAGSSTDTQYF.

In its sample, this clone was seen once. The CDR3, as DNA: TGTGCCAGCAGTTTGAATTGGGGACAGGGGAATGAAAAACTGTTTTTT. Protein sequence: CASSLNWGQGNEKLFF. The chain has TRBV27 and TRBJ1-4, with 10 bases fitting TRBD1. V shed 3 bases and J 5 bases; nucleotides not matched to a gene: 6. CDR1 MNHEY and CDR2 SMNVEV come from the germline V gene (reference sequence). This CDR3 is 16 amino acids long.

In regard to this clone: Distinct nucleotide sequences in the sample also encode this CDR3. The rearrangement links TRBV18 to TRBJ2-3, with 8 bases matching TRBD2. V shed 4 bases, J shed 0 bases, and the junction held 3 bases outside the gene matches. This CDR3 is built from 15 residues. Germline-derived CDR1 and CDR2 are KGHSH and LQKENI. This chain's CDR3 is CASSLTSGSTDTQYF. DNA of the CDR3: TGTGCCAGCTCACTAACTAGCGGCAGCACAGATACGCAGTATTTT.

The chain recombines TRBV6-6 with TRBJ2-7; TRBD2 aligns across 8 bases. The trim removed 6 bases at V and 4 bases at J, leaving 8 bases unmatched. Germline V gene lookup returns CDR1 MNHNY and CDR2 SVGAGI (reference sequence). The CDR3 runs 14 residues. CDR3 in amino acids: CASSTGTSGYEQYF. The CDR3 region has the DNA TGTGCCAGCAGCACCGGGACTAGTGGTTACGAGCAGTACTTC.

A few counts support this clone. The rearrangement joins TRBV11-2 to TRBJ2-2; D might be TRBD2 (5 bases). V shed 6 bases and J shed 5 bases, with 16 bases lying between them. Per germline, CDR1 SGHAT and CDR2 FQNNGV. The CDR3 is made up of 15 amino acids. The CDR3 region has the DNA TGTGCCAGCAGTCTCGTCCTAAGGAGGACCGGGGAGCTGTTTTTT. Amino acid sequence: CASSLVLRRTGELFF. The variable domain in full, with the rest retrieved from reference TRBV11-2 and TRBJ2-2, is EAGVAQSPRYKIIEKRQSVAFWCNPISGHATLYWYQQILGQGPKLLIQFQNNGVVDDSQLPKDRFSAERLKGVDSTLKIQPAKLEDSAVYLCASSLVLRRTGELFFGEGSRLTVL.